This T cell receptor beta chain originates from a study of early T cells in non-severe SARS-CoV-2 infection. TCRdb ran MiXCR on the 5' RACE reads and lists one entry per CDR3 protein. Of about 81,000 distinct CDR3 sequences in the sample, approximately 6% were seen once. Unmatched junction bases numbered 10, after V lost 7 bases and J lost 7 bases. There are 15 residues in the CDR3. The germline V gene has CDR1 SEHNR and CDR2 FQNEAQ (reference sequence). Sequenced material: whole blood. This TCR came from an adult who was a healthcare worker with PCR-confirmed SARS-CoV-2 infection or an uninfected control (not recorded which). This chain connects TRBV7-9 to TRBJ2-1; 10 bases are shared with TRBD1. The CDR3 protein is CASTPGTGASNEQFF. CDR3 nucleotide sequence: TGTGCCAGCACCCCCGGGACAGGGGCGTCTAATGAGCAGTTCTTC.